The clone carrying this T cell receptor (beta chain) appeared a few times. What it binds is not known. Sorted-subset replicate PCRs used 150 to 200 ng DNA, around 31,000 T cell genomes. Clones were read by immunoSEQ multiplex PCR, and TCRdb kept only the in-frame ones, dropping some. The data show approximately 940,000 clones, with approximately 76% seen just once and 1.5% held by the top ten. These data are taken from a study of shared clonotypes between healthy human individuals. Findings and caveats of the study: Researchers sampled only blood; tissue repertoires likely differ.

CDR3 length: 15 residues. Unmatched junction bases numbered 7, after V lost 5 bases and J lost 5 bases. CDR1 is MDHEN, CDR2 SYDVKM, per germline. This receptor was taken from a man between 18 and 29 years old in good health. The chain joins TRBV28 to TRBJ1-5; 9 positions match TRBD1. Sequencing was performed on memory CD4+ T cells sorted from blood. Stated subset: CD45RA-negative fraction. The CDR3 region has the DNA TGTGCCAGCAGTGTCGGACAGGGGAAGTATCAGCCCCAGCATTTT. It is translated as CASSVGQGKYQPQHF.